One T cell receptor (beta chain) is described in this entry. No antigen is known for it. There are 15 residues in the CDR3. CDR1 and CDR2 (germline): SNHLY, FYNNEI. With 6 bases removed from V and 0 bases from J, the gap between germline ends came to 12 bases. Investigators isolated RNA and reverse transcribed it into cDNA to act as the sequencing template. TCRdb keeps only in-frame clones here, not all; method: immunoSEQ multiplex PCR. The sample yields around 80,000 clones, just over 50% seen once. This sample is drawn from a study of CD8+ T cells in alopecia areata. Whole-study results and caveats: TCR sharing was clearer in mice than between patients, perhaps partly owing to patient HLA diversity.

Lesional scalp punch biopsies and peripheral blood came from alopecia areata patients. CD4+ and CD8+ T cells were sorted from PBMCs. The chain links TRBV2 to TRBJ2-1; unclear D gene. The TCR was taken from a human donor with alopecia areata. The sample consisted of NKG2D-high CD8+ T cells sorted from blood. The CDR3 DNA follows: TGTGCCAGCAGCCTTAGCTCGAGCTCCTACAATGAGCAGTTCTTC. Protein: CASSLSSSSYNEQFF. The full variable domain, its missing parts supplied by reference TRBV2 and TRBJ2-1, is EPEVTQTPSHQVTQMGQEVILRCVPISNHLYFYWYRQILGQKVEFLVSFYNNEISEKSEIFDDQFSVERPDGSNFTLKIRSTKLEDSAMYFCASSLSSSSYNEQFFGPGTRLTVL.